The clone carrying this TCR beta chain occurred a few times. The antigen remains unidentified. This record comes from a study of response to subunit inactivated influenza vaccine. Study findings and constraints: Authors suggested that a seasonal influenza vaccination recruits few new T cells each time.

With 2 bases clipped from V and 8 bases from J, the junction kept 10 bases outside the gene matches. Germline V gene data show CDR1 as SGHDT and CDR2 as YYEEEE. The CDR3 runs to 16 residues. TCRdb passed the RT-PCR reads through MiXCR, listing each CDR3 protein once. The sample shows about 540,000 distinct CDR3 sequences, 20% to 25% of them seen only once. The data were also submitted as part of a second study, on T cells expressing NK-cell markers. That paper adds: 5'RACE template switching built TCR beta cDNA with unique molecular identifiers. Similarly, these clonotypes led the CD3+CD56-NKG2C+ fraction as well in several donors.

The receptor was derived from a man aged 50 to 59 who received an inactivated influenza vaccine. V and J are TRBV5-6 and TRBJ2-1, with 10 bases that match TRBD1. The starting material was CD4+ T cells sorted from PBMCs, obtained about 12 days after vaccination. The CDR3 region is CASSFSGTGVRHEQFF. The CDR3 DNA sequence: TGTGCCAGCAGCTTTTCCGGGACAGGGGTTAGGCATGAGCAGTTCTTC. Variable domain in full (rest from reference TRBV5-6 and TRBJ2-1): DAGVTQSPTHLIKTRGQQVTLRCSPKSGHDTVSWYQQALGQGPQFIFQYYEEEERQRGNFPDRFSGHQFPNYSSELNVNALLLGDSALYLCASSFSGTGVRHEQFFGPGTRLTVL.